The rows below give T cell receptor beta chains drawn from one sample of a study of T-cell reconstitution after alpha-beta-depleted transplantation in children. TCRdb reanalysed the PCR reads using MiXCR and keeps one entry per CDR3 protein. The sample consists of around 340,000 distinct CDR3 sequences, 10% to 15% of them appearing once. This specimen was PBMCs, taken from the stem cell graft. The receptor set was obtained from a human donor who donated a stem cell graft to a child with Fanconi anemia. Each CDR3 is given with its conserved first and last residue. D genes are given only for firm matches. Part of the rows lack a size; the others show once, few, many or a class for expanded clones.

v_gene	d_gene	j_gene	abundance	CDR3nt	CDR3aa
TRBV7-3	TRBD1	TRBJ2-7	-	TGTGCCAGCAGCCCGGTTACAGGGGGCTACGAGCAGTACTTC	CASSPVTGGYEQYF
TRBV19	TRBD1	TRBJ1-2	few	TGTGCCAGTAGTATCCTACAGGGGGCGGCTGGCTACACCTTC	CASSILQGAAGYTF
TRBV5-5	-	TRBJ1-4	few	TGTGCCAGCAGCTTGGTTCACCCTAATGAAAAACTGTTTTTT	CASSLVHPNEKLFF
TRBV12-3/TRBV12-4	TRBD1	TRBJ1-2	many	TGTGCCAGCAGACGCGGACAGGGGGTAGGCTATGGCTACACCTTC	CASRRGQGVGYGYTF
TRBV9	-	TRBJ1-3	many	TGTGCCAGCAGCCCCCGGACGGGCTCCGGAAACACCATATATTTT	CASSPRTGSGNTIYF
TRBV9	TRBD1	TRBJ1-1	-	TGTGCCAGCAGCTCAGGACAGGGTGTAATTCCGGCTTTCTTT	CASSSGQGVIPAFF
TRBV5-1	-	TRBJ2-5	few	TGCGCCAGCAGTCCAGCGCCAGAGCACAGGACCCAGTACTTC	CASSPAPEHRTQYF
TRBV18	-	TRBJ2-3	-	TGTGCCAGCTCACCGACCCCCGGGACGCAGTATTTT	CASSPTPGTQYF
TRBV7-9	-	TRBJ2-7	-	TGTGCCAGCAGCTCGGACAAGTCCTACGAGCAGTACTTC	CASSSDKSYEQYF
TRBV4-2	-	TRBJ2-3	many	TGTGCCAGCAGCCAAGAGCACAAAGCTAGCACAGATACGCAGTATTTT	CASSQEHKASTDTQYF
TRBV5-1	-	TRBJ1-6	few	TGCGCCAGCAGCTTTGCAGGTGATTCACCCCTCCACTTT	CASSFAGDSPLHF
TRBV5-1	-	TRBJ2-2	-	TGCGCCAGCACCGGGGCCCCCGAGGACACCGGGGAGCTGTTTTTT	CASTGAPEDTGELFF
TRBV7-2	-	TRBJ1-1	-	TGTGCCAGCAGCGAAGGGGTAGGGACCTTAGGGGCTTTCTTT	CASSEGVGTLGAFF
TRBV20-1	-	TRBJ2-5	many	TGCAGTGCTGGCCTCGGGTCCGAAAAGGAGACCCAGTACTTC	CSAGLGSEKETQYF
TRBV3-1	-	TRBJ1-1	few	TGTGCCAGCAGCCAAGTCAGTAGGGGCGAAAGGACTGAAGCTTTCTTT	CASSQVSRGERTEAFF
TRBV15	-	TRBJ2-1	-	TGTGCCACCAGCAGAGTTCTCGGGTCCAGCTCCTACAATGAGCAGTTCTTC	CATSRVLGSSSYNEQFF
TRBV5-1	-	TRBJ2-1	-	TGCGCCAGCAGCTCCCGGACAGCCTTGGGAAGTGAGCAGTTCTTC	CASSSRTALGSEQFF
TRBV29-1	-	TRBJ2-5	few	TGCAGCGTTGAAGATCCCCAGGGCCGGACCCAGTACTTC	CSVEDPQGRTQYF
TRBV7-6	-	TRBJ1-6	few	TGTGCCAGCAGCCCCTCCGGAGGCGATTCACCCCTCCACTTT	CASSPSGGDSPLHF
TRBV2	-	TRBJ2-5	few	TGTGCCAGCACGCGCCTAGGTGACGGGACCCAGTACTTC	CASTRLGDGTQYF
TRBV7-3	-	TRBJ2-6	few	TGTGCCAGCAGCCTCCGTGGGGGTTATGGTACCAACGTCCTGACTTTC	CASSLRGGYGTNVLTF
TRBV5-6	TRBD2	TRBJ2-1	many	TGTGCCAGCAGCTTGGCCGGGGCTAGCGGCAATGAGCAGTTCTTC	CASSLAGASGNEQFF
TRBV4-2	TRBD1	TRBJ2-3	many	TGTGCCAGCAGCCAAGCGTCAGGACAGGGGGCCGGAGATACGCAGTATTTT	CASSQASGQGAGDTQYF
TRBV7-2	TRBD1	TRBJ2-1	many	TGTGCCAGCAGCTTAGCGGTGGGACAGGCCTACAATGAGCAGTTCTTC	CASSLAVGQAYNEQFF
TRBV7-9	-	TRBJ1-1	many	TGCGCCAGCAGCTTGGACAACACTGAAGCTTTCTTT	CASSLDNTEAFF
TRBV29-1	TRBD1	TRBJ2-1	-	TGCAGCGTGACAGGGAATGAGCAGTTCTTC	CSVTGNEQFF
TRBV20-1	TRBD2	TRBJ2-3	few	TGCAGTGCTATGCTAGCGGGGGTAACAGATACGCAGTATTTT	CSAMLAGVTDTQYF
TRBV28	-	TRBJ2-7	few	TGTGCCAGCAGTTCTATCCTAGGGCAGGGTGGCGAGCAGTACTTC	CASSSILGQGGEQYF
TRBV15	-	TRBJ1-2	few	TGTGCCACCAGCAGAGAAATTTACTATGGCTACACCTTC	CATSREIYYGYTF
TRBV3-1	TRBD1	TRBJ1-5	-	TGTGCCAGCAGCTTCGGGACAGGCGATCAGCCCCAGCATTTT	CASSFGTGDQPQHF
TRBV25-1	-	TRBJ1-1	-	TGTGCCAGCAGTGTTGGGGGGCGCTTCACTGAAGCTTTCTTT	CASSVGGRFTEAFF
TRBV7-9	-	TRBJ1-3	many	TGTGCCAGCGCTGGCTCTGGAAACACCATATATTTT	CASAGSGNTIYF
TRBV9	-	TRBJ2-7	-	TGTGCCAGCAGCGCGGAGGGGGCGGTAAAAAAACAGTACTTC	CASSAEGAVKKQYF
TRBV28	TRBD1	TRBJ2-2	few	TGTGCCAGCTCCCCTTGGACAGGACGCACCGGGGAGCTGTTTTTT	CASSPWTGRTGELFF
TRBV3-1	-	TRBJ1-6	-	TGTGCCAGCAGCTCACCGACAGGACCTTCACCCCTCCACTTT	CASSSPTGPSPLHF
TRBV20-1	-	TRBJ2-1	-	TGCAGTGCTTCCGACCTGGATAGGCAGTTCTTC	CSASDLDRQFF
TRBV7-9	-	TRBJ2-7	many	TGTGCCAGCAGCTTAGGGCAAGACTACGAGCAGTACTTC	CASSLGQDYEQYF
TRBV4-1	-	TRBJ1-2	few	TGCGCCAGCAGCCAAGAATTGCAGACCTATGGCTACACCTTC	CASSQELQTYGYTF
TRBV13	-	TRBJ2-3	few	TGTGCCAGCAGCTTCGGAGGGGAGATAACAGATACGCAGTATTTT	CASSFGGEITDTQYF
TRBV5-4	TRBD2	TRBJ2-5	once	TGTGCCAGCAGCTTACCGGGACTACCTCAAGAGACCCAGTACTTC	CASSLPGLPQETQYF
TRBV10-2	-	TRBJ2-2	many	TGCGCCAGCACTACGAACACCGGGGAGCTGTTTTTT	CASTTNTGELFF
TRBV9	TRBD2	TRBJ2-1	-	TGTGCCAGCAGCGTGGGTAGCGGGAACTACAATGAGCAGTTCTTC	CASSVGSGNYNEQFF
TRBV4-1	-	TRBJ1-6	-	TGCGCCAGCAGCCAAGAATGGAGCTCCTATAATTCACCCCTCCACTTT	CASSQEWSSYNSPLHF